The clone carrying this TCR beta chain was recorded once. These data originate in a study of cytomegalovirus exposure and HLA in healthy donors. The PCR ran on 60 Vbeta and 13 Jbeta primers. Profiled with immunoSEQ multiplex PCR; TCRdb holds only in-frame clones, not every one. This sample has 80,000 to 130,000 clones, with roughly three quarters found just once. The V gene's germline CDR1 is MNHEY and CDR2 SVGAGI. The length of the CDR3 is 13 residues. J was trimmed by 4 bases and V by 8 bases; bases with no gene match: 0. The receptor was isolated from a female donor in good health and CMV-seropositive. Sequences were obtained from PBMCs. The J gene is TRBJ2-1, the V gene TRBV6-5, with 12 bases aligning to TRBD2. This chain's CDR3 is CASGTSGYNEQFF. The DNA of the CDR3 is TGTGCCAGCGGGACTAGCGGGTACAATGAGCAGTTCTTC.